These 29 T cell receptor beta chains were all obtained from the same sample, sequenced in a study of identical twins. TCRdb called the 5' RACE reads again in MiXCR, with one record for every CDR3 protein. The sample includes fewer than 250,000 distinct CDR3 sequences, approximately 6.8% of them seen just once. The sample was also reused in another study, on yellow fever vaccine responses in identical twins.

Specimen: CD8+ T cells sorted from blood. Receptors originate from a woman aged 18 to 35 in good health.

This chain joins TRBV6-1 and TRBJ1-1, with no clear D. The CDR3 consists of 13 residues. The V gene's germline CDR1 is MNHNS and CDR2 SASEGT. Trimming took off 6 bases at V and 0 bases at J, with 8 bases between the two ends. The CDR3 sequence is CASSHDLNTEAFF. DNA of the CDR3: TGTGCCAGCAGCCACGACCTGAACACTGAAGCTTTCTTT.

This clonotype appeared a few times. J is TRBJ2-7 and V is TRBV20-1; 8 nucleotides align to TRBD1. The V gene's germline CDR1 is DFQATT and CDR2 SNEGSKA (reference sequence). V was clipped by 5 bases and J by 0 bases; unmatched bases: 9. This CDR3 comprises 15 residues. Written as DNA, the CDR3 is TGCAGTGCTGGTTCCAGGGGGCCATCCTCCTACGAGCAGTACGTC. Protein product: CSAGSRGPSSYEQYV.

This clonotype showed up many times. This rearrangement joins TRBV9 to TRBJ2-2; unclear D gene. Looked up from germline, CDR1 is SGDLS and CDR2 is YYNGEE. The CDR3 totals 13 residues. The V and J ends lost 0 bases and 1 base respectively, with 1 base between them. Here the CDR3 DNA reads TGTGCCAGCAGCGTAGGGAACACCGGGGAGCTGTTTTTT. Residues: CASSVGNTGELFF.

This clonotype turned up a few times. The J gene is TRBJ2-1, the V gene TRBV11-1; 11 bases are shared with TRBD2. CDR3 length: 15 amino acids. V gave up 5 bases and J gave up 8 bases; unmatched junction bases: 8. CDR1 and CDR2 (germline): SGHAT, FQDESV (reference sequence). The CDR3 reads CASSVTSGRTDEQFF. CDR3 nucleotide sequence: TGTGCCAGCAGCGTTACTAGCGGGAGAACTGATGAGCAGTTCTTC.

The gene calls are TRBV5-6 and TRBJ2-1, with D perhaps matching TRBD1 (5 bases). The CDR3 is made up of 12 amino acids. V was clipped by 3 bases and J by 10 bases, with 11 bases between them. Germline assignment: CDR1 SGHDT and CDR2 YYEEEE. CDR3 DNA sequence: TGTGCCAGCAGCTCAGGGAATGGGGAGCAGTTCTTC. It is translated as CASSSGNGEQFF. Filled out from reference TRBV5-6 and TRBJ2-1, the complete variable domain reads DAGVTQSPTHLIKTRGQQVTLRCSPKSGHDTVSWYQQALGQGPQFIFQYYEEEERQRGNFPDRFSGHQFPNYSSELNVNALLLGDSALYLCASSSGNGEQFFGPGTRLTVL.

The chain combines TRBV28 with TRBJ2-3; the match to TRBD1 covers 7 bases. In germline, CDR1 is MDHEN, CDR2 SYDVKM. The junction had 3 bases not matched to a gene; V was cut back by 5 bases and J by 1 base. CDR3 length equals 14 residues. The CDR3: CASSADRGTDTQYF. DNA for the CDR3: TGTGCCAGCAGTGCCGACAGGGGCACAGATACGCAGTATTTT.

This clonotype was seen a handful of times. This chain links TRBV12-3 or TRBV12-4 with TRBJ2-7; D unresolved. The CDR3 is 12 amino acids. Trimming removed 2 bases at V and 3 bases at J, with 5 bases between. Here the CDR3 DNA reads TGTGCCAGCAGTTTATCCGTCTACGAGCAGTACTTC. Translating gives CASSLSVYEQYF.

The chain combines TRBV7-8 with TRBJ2-3; 7 positions match TRBD1. J gave up 3 bases and V 5 bases, and 11 bases lay outside the gene matches. This CDR3 contains 16 residues. The V gene's germline CDR1 is SGHVS and CDR2 FQNEAQ. CDR3 coding DNA: TGTGCCAGCAGCCAACGACAGGGTTTTGGGACAGATACGCAGTATTTT. This sequence encodes CASSQRQGFGTDTQYF.

In this sample, this clonotype turned up a few times. The chain uses TRBV6-5 and TRBJ1-1, with a weak D call TRBD1 (5 bases). The germline CDR1 and CDR2 sequences are MNHEY and SVGAGI. This CDR3 has 12 amino acids. V lost 4 bases and J 8 bases, leaving 11 bases between the germline ends. The CDR3 nucleotides read TGTGCCAGCAGTTCGGGGGGATCGGAAGCTTTCTTT. Amino acid sequence: CASSSGGSEAFF.

The chain is built from TRBV3-1 and TRBJ2-7; tentatively, D is TRBD1 or TRBD2 (5 bases each). The CDR3 has 15 amino acids. V was pared by 1 base and J by 4 bases, with 14 bases between. CDR1 is LGHDT and CDR2 is YNNKEL in the germline V gene (reference sequence). The CDR3 here is CASSQASAWGYEQYF. For the CDR3, the DNA is TGTGCCAGCAGCCAAGCTTCCGCCTGGGGGTACGAGCAGTACTTC.

Ten or more counts support this clonotype. V is TRBV14 and J is TRBJ2-5, with D perhaps TRBD2 (6 bases). This CDR3 is built from 13 residues. Germline V CDR1 and CDR2: SGHDN, FVKESK. V was cut by 6 bases and J by 4 bases, with 12 bases left in between. The CDR3 sequence is CASRHTSRETQYF. The DNA of the CDR3 is TGTGCCAGCAGGCACACTAGCCGAGAGACCCAGTACTTC.

This clonotype was detected a few times. This chain connects TRBV11-1 to TRBJ2-2; TRBD2 matches 11 bases. CDR1 and CDR2 from the germline V gene are SGHAT and FQDESV (reference sequence). CDR3 length: 18 residues. V dropped 5 bases and J dropped 1; count of bases not matched to a gene: 9. The CDR3 bases are TGTGCCAGCAGCCATCCCGCTAGCGGGAGGATGAACACCGGGGAGCTGTTTTTT. The encoded protein is CASSHPASGRMNTGELFF.

This clonotype has a count of ten or more. The chain couples TRBV12-3 or TRBV12-4 to TRBJ2-5; tentatively, D is TRBD2 (5 bases). Trimming cost V 1 base and J 5 bases, with 11 bases left between them. The CDR3 is 14 residues long. DNA for the CDR3: TGTGCCAGCAGTTTAGGACCGGGATTTGAGACCCAGTACTTC. Amino acid sequence: CASSLGPGFETQYF.

This clonotype has at least ten counts. The chain uses TRBV5-1 and TRBJ2-1, with D unclear. Germline V CDR1 and CDR2: SGHRS, YFSETQ. The V end lost 0 bases, the J end lost 0 bases, and 13 bases lay between the germline ends. This CDR3 region has 17 residues. In nucleotides, the CDR3 is TGCGCCAGCAGCTTGGCCTCAGAGCCGAGCTCCTACAATGAGCAGTTCTTC. Translation gives CASSLASEPSSYNEQFF.

This clonotype showed up just a few times. V gene TRBV9 combines with J gene TRBJ1-2; tentatively, D is TRBD1 (6 bases). The V and J ends lost 6 bases and 4 bases respectively, with 13 bases between them. Germline CDR1 SGDLS, CDR2 YYNGEE. The CDR3 is 13 residues long. The CDR3 spells CASTDSAGYGYTF. As DNA, the CDR3 is TGTGCCAGCACGGACAGTGCGGGCTATGGCTACACCTTC.

In its sample, this clonotype was seen a few times. CDR3 coding DNA: TGTGCCAGCAGCTTGGGCGGGTCAAGCCAAGAGACCCAGTACTTC. Residues: CASSLGGSSQETQYF. The chain couples TRBV5-6 to TRBJ2-5; TRBD2 might be the D (5 bases). The germline gives CDR1 SGHDT, CDR2 YYEEEE. The V end was cut by 0 bases, the J end by 1 base, with 10 bases between. The CDR3 is made up of 15 amino acids.

V gene TRBV7-9 combines with J gene TRBJ2-7; a weak D match, TRBD1 (5 bases). Germline lookup yields CDR1 SEHNR and CDR2 FQNEAQ (reference sequence). CDR3 size: 14 residues. V was trimmed by 5 bases and J by 5 bases, leaving 16 bases between them. CDR3 sequence reads: CASSMTLGRDEQYF. The CDR3 coding sequence is TGTGCCAGCAGCATGACGCTCGGCAGGGACGAGCAGTACTTC.

V usage is TRBV29-1 and J usage is TRBJ2-1; perhaps TRBD1 as D (8 bases). Per the germline V gene, CDR1 is SQVTM and CDR2 is ANQGSEA. Trimming removed 8 bases at V and 0 bases at J, with 11 bases between. The CDR3 is made up of 13 amino acids. The CDR3 loop reads CSTGGGSYNEQFF. In DNA, the CDR3 is TGCAGCACAGGGGGGGGCTCCTACAATGAGCAGTTCTTC.

In this sample, this clonotype turned up many times. The V gene is TRBV4-1, the J gene TRBJ2-1, with D perhaps TRBD1 (6 bases). Trimming removed 4 bases from V and 4 bases from J, with 11 bases in between. Germline V CDR1 and CDR2: MGHRA, YSYEKL. The CDR3 spans 14 residues. The CDR3 spells CASSLRQVYNEQFF. The CDR3 DNA reads TGCGCCAGCAGCCTGAGACAGGTTTACAATGAGCAGTTCTTC.

This clonotype was counted ten times or more. V usage is TRBV12-3 or TRBV12-4 and J usage is TRBJ1-1; 8 bases match TRBD1. This CDR3 contains 15 residues. V gave up 5 bases and J gave up 1 base; unmatched junction bases: 6. The CDR3: CASSRSGQGNTEAFF. The CDR3 DNA is TGTGCCAGCAGTCGTTCCGGACAGGGGAACACTGAAGCTTTCTTT.

This clonotype was counted at least ten times. The chain couples TRBV29-1 to TRBJ1-2, with unresolved D. The CDR3 has 12 amino acids. Germline assignment: CDR1 SQVTM and CDR2 ANQGSEA. Trimming cost V 3 bases and J 4 bases, with 9 bases left between them. The CDR3 region is CSVEAGSYGYTF. In DNA, the CDR3 is TGCAGCGTTGAGGCAGGATCCTATGGCTACACCTTC.

This clonotype was counted between two and nine times. The CDR3: CASSSAASPDEQFF. The DNA for the CDR3 is TGTGCCAGCAGTTCGGCGGCTAGCCCGGATGAGCAGTTCTTC. The rearrangement links TRBV28 to TRBJ2-1; D might be TRBD2 (5 bases). The CDR3 length is 14 residues. V lost 4 bases and J lost 8, with 15 bases in between. Germline V CDR1 and CDR2: MDHEN, SYDVKM.

This clonotype was seen repeatedly, ten times or more. V is TRBV5-1 and J is TRBJ2-1, with D uncertain. The V end lost 3 bases, the J end lost 8 bases, and 15 bases lay between the germline ends. From germline, CDR1 is SGHRS and CDR2 YFSETQ. CDR3 length: 14 residues. Here the CDR3 DNA reads TGCGCCAGCAGCTCGTTTACTCAATTAGATGAGCAGTTCTTC. Protein: CASSSFTQLDEQFF.

This clonotype was seen a few times. The rearrangement joins TRBV6-1 to TRBJ2-7, with TRBD2 as a possible D gene (6 bases). Germline values: CDR1 MNHNS, CDR2 SASEGT. Trimming cost V 7 bases and J 5 bases, with 15 bases left between them. This CDR3 is 13 amino acids long. CDR3 in amino acids: CASMPGEGHEQYV. CDR3 in DNA: TGTGCCAGCATGCCGGGAGAAGGGCACGAGCAGTACGTC.

This clonotype was detected many times. This rearrangement joins TRBV7-3 to TRBJ2-1; 7 positions agree with TRBD2. V shed 5 bases and J 4 bases; nucleotides not matched to a gene: 8. Looked up from germline, CDR1 is SGHTA and CDR2 is FQGTGA. This CDR3 spans 15 amino acids. The CDR3 loop is CASSPGGGIYNEQFF. The CDR3 DNA is TGTGCCAGCAGCCCGGGAGGCGGGATTTACAATGAGCAGTTCTTC.

This clonotype came up a few times. The J gene is TRBJ2-7, the V gene TRBV5-6; 7 nucleotides align to TRBD1. This CDR3 is built from 15 residues. Germline V gene sequence: CDR1 SGHDT, CDR2 YYEEEE. V was pared by 0 bases and J by 2 bases, with 5 bases of the junction left unmatched. CDR3 sequence reads: CASSLDRQGPYEQYF. In DNA, the CDR3 is TGTGCCAGCAGCTTGGACCGACAGGGCCCCTACGAGCAGTACTTC.

This clonotype was detected only a few times. The genes are TRBV14 and TRBJ2-2; 14 bases map to TRBD2. CDR1 SGHDN and CDR2 FVKESK come from the germline V gene. V was clipped by 6 bases and J by 5 bases; unmatched bases: 11. The CDR3 has 18 residues. The CDR3 nucleotides are TGTGCCAGCAGTTTCACAAGGGGACTAGCGGGAGTGACCGGGGAGCTGTTTTTT. Translation: CASSFTRGLAGVTGELFF.

This clonotype was found many times. This chain connects TRBV4-1 to TRBJ1-6; no clear D gene. The CDR3 runs to 12 residues. Germline-derived CDR1 and CDR2 are MGHRA and YSYEKL. V was clipped by 5 bases and J by 8 bases, with 7 bases between them. The CDR3 DNA is TGCGCCAGCAGCTACGGACATTCACCCCTCCACTTT. It encodes CASSYGHSPLHF.

This rearrangement joins TRBV20-1 to TRBJ2-7, with TRBD1 as a possible D gene (6 bases). The CDR3 has 15 residues. Germline-derived CDR1 and CDR2 are DFQATT and SNEGSKA (reference sequence). V lost 0 bases and J lost 2, with 14 bases in between. The CDR3 is CSARDLQGPAYEQYV. The CDR3 nucleotides read TGCAGTGCTAGAGACCTACAGGGACCGGCCTACGAGCAGTACGTC.